A single sample gave rise to the 17 T cell receptor beta chains below, sequenced in a study of CD8 T cells in Susac syndrome. Reverse transcription of about 0.45 to 1 ug RNA used random hexamers. TCRdb re-called the immunoSEQ multiplex PCR reads with MiXCR, one entry per CDR3 protein. In the table there are 160,000 or so distinct CDR3 sequences, about 95% of which are singletons. What was sequenced was CD8+ T cells from PBMCs. The receptors were gathered from a human donor with multiple sclerosis.

This chain connects TRBV3-1 to TRBJ2-7; 11 bases are a match to TRBD2. The CDR3 totals 17 residues. Germline-derived CDR1 and CDR2 are LGHDT and YNNKEL (reference sequence). With 4 bases clipped from V and 2 bases from J, the junction kept 10 bases outside the gene matches. CDR3 bases: TGTGCCAGCAGCCCGTCCGGGACTAGCGGCGTAGCCTACGAGCAGTACTTC. Translating gives CASSPSGTSGVAYEQYF.

The chain joins TRBV6-4 to TRBJ2-7, with 12 bases matching TRBD1. The germline gives CDR1 MRHNA, CDR2 SNTAGT. V dropped 2 bases and J dropped 5; count of bases not matched to a gene: 7. The CDR3 has 16 amino acids. The CDR3 region has the DNA TGTGCCAGCAGTGACCCCCGGGACAGGGGGCCTCACGAGCAGTACTTC. Its translation is CASSDPRDRGPHEQYF.

This chain uses TRBV13 with TRBJ1-1, with D perhaps matching TRBD1 (5 bases). The CDR3 totals 14 residues. V was shortened by 7 bases and J by 0 bases, with 12 bases between the two germline ends. Germline V gene data show CDR1 as PRHDT and CDR2 as FYEKMQ (reference sequence). CDR3 amino acids: CASTLGTLNTEAFF. In DNA, the CDR3 is TGTGCCAGCACATTGGGGACCTTGAACACTGAAGCTTTCTTT.

In nucleotides, the CDR3 is TGTGCCAGCATGGATACGCAGAGACTCTACGAGCAGTACGTC. Translated, it gives CASMDTQRLYEQYV. V usage is TRBV6-1 and J usage is TRBJ2-7; D gene ambiguous. The germline CDR1 and CDR2 sequences are MNHNS and SASEGT. The CDR3 runs to 14 residues. Trimming took off 7 bases at V and 3 bases at J, with 16 bases between the two ends.

The chain has TRBV29-1 and TRBJ2-7, with 8 bases that match TRBD2. The CDR3 spans 14 residues. V shed 6 bases, J shed 2 bases, and the junction held 9 bases outside the gene matches. In germline, CDR1 is SQVTM, CDR2 ANQGSEA. The CDR3 region is CSVDSGENAYEQYF. CDR3 DNA sequence: TGCAGCGTGGATAGCGGGGAGAACGCCTACGAGCAGTACTTC.

This clonotype was seen just once. V gene TRBV25-1 combines with J gene TRBJ2-7; the match to TRBD1 covers 7 bases. V shed 4 bases, J shed 0 bases, and the junction held 12 bases outside the gene matches. The CDR3 is made up of 17 amino acids. Germline lookup yields CDR1 MGHDK and CDR2 SYGVNS. DNA for the CDR3: TGTGCCAGCAGTGCCTCCTACCGAGGACAGGACTCCTACGAGCAGTACTTC. This sequence encodes CASSASYRGQDSYEQYF.

The chain employs TRBV20-1 and TRBJ1-1; unclear D gene. The CDR3 consists of 14 residues. Germline lookup yields CDR1 DFQATT and CDR2 SNEGSKA (reference sequence). The V and J ends lost 0 bases and 1 base respectively, with 9 bases between them. CDR3 sequence: CSAREIESNTEAFF. As DNA, the CDR3 is TGCAGTGCTAGAGAAATCGAGTCGAACACTGAAGCTTTCTTT.

V is TRBV12-3 or TRBV12-4 and J is TRBJ1-2; 8 bases are a match to TRBD1. The CDR3 covers 16 residues. The trim removed 5 bases at V and 5 bases at J, leaving 13 bases unmatched. The CDR3 region is CASSTSEGTGYYGYTF. The CDR3 DNA follows: TGTGCCAGCAGTACCTCCGAGGGGACAGGATATTATGGCTACACCTTC.

The chain recombines TRBV4-2 with TRBJ2-1, with no clear D. This CDR3 contains 14 residues. Trimming removed 0 bases from V and 2 bases from J, with 5 bases in between. Germline lookup yields CDR1 LGHNA and CDR2 YNFKEQ. CDR3 sequence: CASSQDGTYNEQFF. CDR3 nucleotides: TGTGCCAGCAGCCAAGATGGGACCTACAATGAGCAGTTCTTC.

This clonotype was detected once. The V call is TRBV4-2, the J call TRBJ1-5; no reliable D call. The germline V and J ends were trimmed by 0 bases and 5 bases, with 14 bases remaining between them. The CDR3 totals 16 residues. Germline V gene data show CDR1 as LGHNA and CDR2 as YNFKEQ. CDR3 in amino acids: CASSQDLLVGYQPQHF. CDR3 DNA: TGTGCCAGCAGCCAAGATCTTCTGGTGGGGTATCAGCCCCAGCATTTT.

The chain uses TRBV7-9 and TRBJ2-5; 7 bases map to TRBD1. CDR1 is SEHNR, CDR2 FQNEAQ, per germline (reference sequence). The CDR3 extends over 14 amino acids. With 5 bases clipped from V and 2 bases from J, the junction kept 5 bases outside the gene matches. The CDR3: CASSPGQLQETQYF. CDR3 coding DNA: TGTGCCAGCAGCCCGGGACAGTTGCAAGAGACCCAGTACTTC.

This chain uses TRBV12-3 or TRBV12-4 with TRBJ2-7; TRBD2 aligns across 10 bases. The CDR3 runs to 17 residues. Trimming cost V 6 bases and J 3 bases; bases outside gene matches: 14. This chain's CDR3 is CASRQTSGSLKDYEQYF. The CDR3 DNA is TGTGCCAGCAGGCAGACTAGCGGGTCACTTAAGGACTACGAGCAGTACTTC.

The rearrangement uses TRBV20-1 and TRBJ1-5; 9 positions agree with TRBD1. J was trimmed by 5 bases and V by 6 bases; bases with no gene match: 5. The germline V gene has CDR1 DFQATT and CDR2 SNEGSKA (reference sequence). The CDR3 is 13 amino acids. CDR3 coding DNA: TGCAGTGCCGGACAGGGGCCGGATCAGCCCCAGCATTTT. Protein product: CSAGQGPDQPQHF.

The chain has TRBV7-8 and TRBJ2-5; D perhaps matches TRBD2 (5 bases). CDR3 length: 13 residues. The germline V gene has CDR1 SGHVS and CDR2 FQNEAQ. V was shortened by 4 bases and J by 3 bases, with 9 bases between the two germline ends. The CDR3 region is CASSSGIEETQYF. CDR3 sequence (DNA): TGTGCCAGCAGCTCCGGGATTGAAGAGACCCAGTACTTC.

The chain is built from TRBV3-1 and TRBJ2-2; D uncertain. V was clipped by 2 bases and J by 6 bases, with 4 bases between them. Germline V gives CDR1 LGHDT, CDR2 YNNKEL (reference sequence). The CDR3 consists of 12 residues. DNA of the CDR3: TGTGCCAGCAGCCAATCTCCCGGGGAGCTGTTTTTT. Its translation is CASSQSPGELFF.

This clonotype is a singleton in its sample. V usage is TRBV19 and J usage is TRBJ2-4; D perhaps matches TRBD1 (5 bases). V was trimmed by 5 bases and J by 6 bases, leaving 11 bases between them. Germline V lookup: CDR1 LNHDA, CDR2 SQIVND (reference sequence). The CDR3 sequence is 13 residues long. CDR3: CASSSSGINIQYF. The CDR3 DNA reads TGTGCCAGTAGTTCGTCAGGGATAAACATTCAGTACTTC.

The chain employs TRBV27 and TRBJ2-5; D is possibly TRBD1 (6 bases). This CDR3 has 15 residues. The germline V and J ends were trimmed by 2 bases and 1 base, with 11 bases remaining between them. Per germline, CDR1 MNHEY and CDR2 SMNVEV (reference sequence). Here the CDR3 reads CASSLHGTTQETQYF. The CDR3 DNA follows: TGTGCCAGCAGTTTACATGGGACAACCCAAGAGACCCAGTACTTC.